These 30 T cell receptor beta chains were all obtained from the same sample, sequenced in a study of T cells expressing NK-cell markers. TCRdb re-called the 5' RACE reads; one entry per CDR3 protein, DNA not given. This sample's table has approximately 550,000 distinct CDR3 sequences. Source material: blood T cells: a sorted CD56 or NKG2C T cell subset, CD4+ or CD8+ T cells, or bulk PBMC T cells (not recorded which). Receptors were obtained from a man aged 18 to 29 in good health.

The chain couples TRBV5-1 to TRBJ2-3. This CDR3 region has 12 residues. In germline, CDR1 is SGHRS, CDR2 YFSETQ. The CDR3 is CASSDSTDTQYF.

The CDR3 region is CASRLSDGELFF. This sequence joins TRBV25-1 and TRBJ2-2. The V gene's germline CDR1 is MGHDK and CDR2 SYGVNS. The CDR3 loop spans 12 amino acids.

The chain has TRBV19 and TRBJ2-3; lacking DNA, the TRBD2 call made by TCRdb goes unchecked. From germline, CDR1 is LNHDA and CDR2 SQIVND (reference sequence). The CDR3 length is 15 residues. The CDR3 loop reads CASSIGGGSADTQYF.

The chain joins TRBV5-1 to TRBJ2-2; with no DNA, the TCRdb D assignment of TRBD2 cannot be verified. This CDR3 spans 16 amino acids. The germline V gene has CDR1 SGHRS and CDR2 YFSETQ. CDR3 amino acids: CASSPQAEVSTGELFF.

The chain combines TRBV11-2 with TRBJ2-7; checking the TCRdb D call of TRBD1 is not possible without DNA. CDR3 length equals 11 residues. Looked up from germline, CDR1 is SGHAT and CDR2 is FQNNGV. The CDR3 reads CASTPGKEQYF.

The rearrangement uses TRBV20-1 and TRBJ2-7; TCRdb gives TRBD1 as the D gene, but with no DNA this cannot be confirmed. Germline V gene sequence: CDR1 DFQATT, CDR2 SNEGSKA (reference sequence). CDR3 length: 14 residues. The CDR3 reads CSAIQGAQTYEQYF.

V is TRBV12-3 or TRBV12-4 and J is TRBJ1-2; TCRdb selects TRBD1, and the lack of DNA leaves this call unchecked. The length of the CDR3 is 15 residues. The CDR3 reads CASSSRTGSNYGYTF.

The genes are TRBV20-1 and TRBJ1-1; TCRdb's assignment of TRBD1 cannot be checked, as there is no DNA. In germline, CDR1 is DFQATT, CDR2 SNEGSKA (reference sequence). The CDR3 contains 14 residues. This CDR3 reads CSGLPAGMNTEAFF.

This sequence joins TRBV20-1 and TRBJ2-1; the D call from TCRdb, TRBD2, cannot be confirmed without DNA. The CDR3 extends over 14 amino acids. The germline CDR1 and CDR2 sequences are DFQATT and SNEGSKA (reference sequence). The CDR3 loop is CRVLRPGPANEQFF.

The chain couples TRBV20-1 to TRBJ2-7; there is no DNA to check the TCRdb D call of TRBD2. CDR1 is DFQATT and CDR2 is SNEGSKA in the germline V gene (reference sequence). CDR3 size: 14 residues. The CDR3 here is CSARDVRDYSEQYF.

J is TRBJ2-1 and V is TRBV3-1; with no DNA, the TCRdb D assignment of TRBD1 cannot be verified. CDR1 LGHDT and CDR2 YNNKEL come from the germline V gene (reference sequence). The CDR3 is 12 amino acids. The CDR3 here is CASSRAGTGQFF.

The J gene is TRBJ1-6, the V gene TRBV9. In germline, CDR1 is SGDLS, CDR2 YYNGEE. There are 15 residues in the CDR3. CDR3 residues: CASSVGHYYNSPLHF.

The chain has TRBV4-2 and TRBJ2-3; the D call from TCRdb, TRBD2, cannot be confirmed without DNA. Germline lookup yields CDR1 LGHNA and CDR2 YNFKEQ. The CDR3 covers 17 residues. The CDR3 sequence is CASSQDPGLGIADTQYF.

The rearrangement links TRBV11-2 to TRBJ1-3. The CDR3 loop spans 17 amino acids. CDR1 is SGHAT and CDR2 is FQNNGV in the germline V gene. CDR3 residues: CASSLDPRGAWGNTIYF.

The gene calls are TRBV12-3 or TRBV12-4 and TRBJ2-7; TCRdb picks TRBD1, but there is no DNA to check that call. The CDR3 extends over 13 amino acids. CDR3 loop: CASSGSTVYEQYF.

CDR3 residues: CAISEVPGRLNEQFF. This chain joins TRBV10-3 and TRBJ2-1; without DNA, the TCRdb call of TRBD1 cannot be checked. This CDR3 has 15 residues. CDR1 ENHRY and CDR2 SYGVKD come from the germline V gene.

CDR3 residues: CASSDPYEQYF. The chain uses TRBV25-1 and TRBJ2-7. The CDR3 has 11 residues. Germline assignment: CDR1 MGHDK and CDR2 SYGVNS.

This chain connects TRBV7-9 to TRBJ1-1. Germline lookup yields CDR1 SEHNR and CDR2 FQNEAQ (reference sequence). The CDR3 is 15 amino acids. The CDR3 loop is CASSRPRGVNTEAFF.

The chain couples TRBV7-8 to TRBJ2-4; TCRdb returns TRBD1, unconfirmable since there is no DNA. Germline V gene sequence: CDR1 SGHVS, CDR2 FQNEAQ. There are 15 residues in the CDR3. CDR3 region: CASSSGQGAKNIQYF. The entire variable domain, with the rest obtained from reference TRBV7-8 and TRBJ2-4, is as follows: GAGVSQSPRYKVAKRGQDVALRCDPISGHVSLFWYQQALGQGPEFLTYFQNEAQLDKSGLPSDRFFAERPEGSVSTLKIQRTQQEDSAVYLCASSSGQGAKNIQYFGAGTRLSVL.

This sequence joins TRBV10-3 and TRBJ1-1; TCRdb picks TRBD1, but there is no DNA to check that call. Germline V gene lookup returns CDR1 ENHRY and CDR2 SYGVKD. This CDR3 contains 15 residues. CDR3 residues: CASRLAGGANTEAFF.

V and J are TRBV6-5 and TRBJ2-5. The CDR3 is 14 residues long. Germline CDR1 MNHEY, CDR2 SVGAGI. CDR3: CASSYSGRQETQYF.

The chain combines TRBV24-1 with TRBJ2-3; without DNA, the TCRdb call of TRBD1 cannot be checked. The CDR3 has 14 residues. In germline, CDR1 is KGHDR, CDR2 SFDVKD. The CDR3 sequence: CATGSAPLGDTQYF.

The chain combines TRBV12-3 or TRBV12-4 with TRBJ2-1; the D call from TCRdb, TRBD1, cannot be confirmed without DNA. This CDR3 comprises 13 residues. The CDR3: CASSSPHGNEQFF.

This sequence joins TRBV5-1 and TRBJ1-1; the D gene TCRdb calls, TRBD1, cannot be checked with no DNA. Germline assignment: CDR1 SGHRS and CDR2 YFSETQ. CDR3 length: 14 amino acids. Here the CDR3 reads CASSPSTGGTEAFF.

The CDR3 is CASSPPAMTNEKLFF. The chain employs TRBV7-2 and TRBJ1-4; TCRdb indicates TRBD1, and absent DNA this call remains unverified. The CDR3 extends over 15 amino acids. CDR1 is SGHTA and CDR2 is FQGNSA in the germline V gene.

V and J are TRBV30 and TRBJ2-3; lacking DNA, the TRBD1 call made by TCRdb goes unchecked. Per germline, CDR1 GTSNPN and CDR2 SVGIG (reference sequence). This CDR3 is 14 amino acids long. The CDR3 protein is CACTGPPSTDTQYF.

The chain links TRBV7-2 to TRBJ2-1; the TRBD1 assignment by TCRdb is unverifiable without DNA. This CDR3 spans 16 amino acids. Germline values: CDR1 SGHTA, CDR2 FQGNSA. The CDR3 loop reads CASSPLSIRSYNEQFF.

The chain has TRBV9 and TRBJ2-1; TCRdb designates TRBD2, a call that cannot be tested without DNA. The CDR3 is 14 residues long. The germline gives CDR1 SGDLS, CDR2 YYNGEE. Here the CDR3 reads CASSGLRRVNEQFF.

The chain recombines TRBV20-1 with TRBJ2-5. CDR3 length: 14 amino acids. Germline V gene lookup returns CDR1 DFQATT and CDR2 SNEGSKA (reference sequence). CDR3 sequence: CSAPILRLKETQYF.

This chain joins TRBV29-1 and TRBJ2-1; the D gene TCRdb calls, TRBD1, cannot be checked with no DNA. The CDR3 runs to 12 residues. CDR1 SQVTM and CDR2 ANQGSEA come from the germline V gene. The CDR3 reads CSVEATGNEQFF.